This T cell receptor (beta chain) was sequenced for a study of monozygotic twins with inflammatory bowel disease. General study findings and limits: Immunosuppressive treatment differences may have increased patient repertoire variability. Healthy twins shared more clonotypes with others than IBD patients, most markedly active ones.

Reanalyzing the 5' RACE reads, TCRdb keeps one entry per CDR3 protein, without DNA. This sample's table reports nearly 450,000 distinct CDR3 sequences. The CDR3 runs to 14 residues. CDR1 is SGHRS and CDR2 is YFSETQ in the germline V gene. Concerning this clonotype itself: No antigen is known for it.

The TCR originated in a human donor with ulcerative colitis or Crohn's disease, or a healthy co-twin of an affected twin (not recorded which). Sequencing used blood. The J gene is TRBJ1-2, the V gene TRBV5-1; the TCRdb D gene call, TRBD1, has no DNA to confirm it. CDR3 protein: CASSWGQTGSGYTF.